Each of the 29 T cell receptor beta chains below was sequenced from the same sample in a study of blood T cell repertoires in COVID-19 (dated by TCRdb to the early 2020s). Libraries were constructed by the immunoSEQ multiplex PCR assay. TCRdb obtained this table from immuneACCESS and retained in-frame rearrangements with V and J assigned. These tables miss some clones; where compared with another copy, unresolved V genes account for less than half of the shortfall, and the remainder is unexplained. The sample data list approximately 440,000 clones, and 88% of these were observed just once. Around 13% of the sample rests with the top ten. Material for sequencing was peripheral blood. The receptor set was obtained from a woman in her fifties or sixties with COVID-19, enrolled during active disease.

This clone was observed a single time. This chain uses TRBV30 with TRBJ1-2, with a weak D call TRBD1 (5 bases). Germline V CDR1 and CDR2: GTSNPN, SVGIG (reference sequence). This CDR3 has 13 residues. Trimming took off 4 bases at V and 5 bases at J, with 14 bases between the two ends. CDR3 DNA sequence: TGTGCCTGGACCAGGGCCCCAGAGTATGGCTACACCTTC. This encodes CAWTRAPEYGYTF.

This chain connects TRBV12-3 or TRBV12-4 to TRBJ2-1; perhaps TRBD2 as D (7 bases). The CDR3 loop spans 12 amino acids. Trimming removed 6 bases at V and 6 bases at J, with 9 bases between. Written as DNA, the CDR3 is TGTGCCAGCAGCCGGGGGGCCAATGAGCAGTTCTTC. Protein: CASSRGANEQFF.

This clone was picked up one time. The chain is built from TRBV6-5 and TRBJ1-1; weak D call: TRBD1 (5 bases). This CDR3 region has 12 residues. Deletions cut 5 bases from V and 7 bases from J, with 11 bases between. Germline V gene data show CDR1 as MNHEY and CDR2 as SVGAGI. CDR3 sequence: CASSLTGNEAFF. The DNA for the CDR3 is TGTGCCAGCAGTCTTACAGGCAATGAAGCTTTCTTT.

The chain joins TRBV6-1 to TRBJ1-1, with 11 bases that match TRBD1. From germline, CDR1 is MNHNS and CDR2 SASEGT. The CDR3 covers 15 residues. V trimming: 8 bases; J trimming: 5 bases; junction bases outside the gene matches: 10. The CDR3: CASSLGQGVWTEAFF. The DNA of the CDR3 is TGTGCCAGCTCCCTGGGACAGGGGGTATGGACTGAAGCTTTCTTT.

The V call is TRBV27, the J call TRBJ2-1; possible D gene TRBD1, 6 bases. The CDR3 extends over 13 amino acids. With 6 bases removed from V and 8 bases from J, the gap between germline ends came to 14 bases. The germline gives CDR1 MNHEY, CDR2 SMNVEV (reference sequence). CDR3 residues: CASRGLGGDEQFF. CDR3 coding DNA: TGTGCCAGCAGGGGGCTTGGGGGCGATGAGCAGTTCTTC.

The V and J genes are TRBV4-1 and TRBJ2-3; tentative D call: TRBD1 (6 bases). Trimming removed 4 bases at V and 3 bases at J, with 11 bases between. This CDR3 contains 14 residues. Germline CDR1 MGHRA, CDR2 YSYEKL. The chain's CDR3 is CASSPGHGTDTQYF. The CDR3, as DNA: TGCGCCAGCAGCCCGGGACACGGGACAGATACGCAGTATTTT.

The chain recombines TRBV28 with TRBJ1-4; 8 bases are shared with TRBD1. After removal of 6 bases from V and 7 bases from J, the junction contained 4 bases not matched to a gene. Germline CDR1 is MDHEN and CDR2 is SYDVKM. The CDR3 is 13 residues long. The CDR3 here is CASSDTGGEKLFF. CDR3 coding DNA: TGTGCCAGCAGCGACACAGGGGGTGAAAAACTGTTTTTT.

This clone has a handful of counts. The V call is TRBV2, the J call TRBJ2-5; D not resolved. The CDR3 has 14 amino acids. V was clipped by 2 bases and J by 4 bases, with 11 bases between them. Germline V gene lookup returns CDR1 SNHLY and CDR2 FYNNEI. CDR3 sequence (DNA): TGTGCCAGCAGTGAAATACAGATGGTAGAGACCCAGTACTTC. It translates to CASSEIQMVETQYF. Drawing the rest from reference TRBV2 and TRBJ2-5, the complete variable domain is EPEVTQTPSHQVTQMGQEVILRCVPISNHLYFYWYRQILGQKVEFLVSFYNNEISEKSEIFDDQFSVERPDGSNFTLKIRSTKLEDSAMYFCASSEIQMVETQYFGPGTRLLVL.

This chain links TRBV19 with TRBJ1-2; 9 nucleotides agree with TRBD1. This CDR3 is built from 17 residues. V dropped 5 bases and J dropped 2; count of bases not matched to a gene: 12. CDR1 LNHDA and CDR2 SQIVND come from the germline V gene (reference sequence). CDR3 DNA sequence: TGTGCCAGTAGTCGCGGACAGGGGTTTGAACGCAACTATGGCTACACCTTC. Protein product: CASSRGQGFERNYGYTF.

The V gene is TRBV29-1, the J gene TRBJ2-1; TRBD2 aligns across 9 bases. CDR1 and CDR2 (germline): SQVTM, ANQGSEA. V gave up 5 bases and J gave up 6 bases; unmatched junction bases: 11. This CDR3 is built from 15 residues. CDR3 bases: TGCAGCGTTCCGCCCATAGCGGGGGTTTTCAATGAGCAGTTCTTC. Its translation is CSVPPIAGVFNEQFF.

V is TRBV30 and J is TRBJ1-6; TRBD1 agrees at 7 bases. The V segment lost 3 bases and the J segment 9 bases; nucleotides outside the gene matches: 8. Germline values: CDR1 GTSNPN, CDR2 SVGIG (reference sequence). The CDR3 covers 14 residues. Written as DNA, the CDR3 is TGTGCCTGGAGCAATAACAGGGGTGGTTCACCCCTCCACTTT. Its protein is CAWSNNRGGSPLHF.

CDR3 region: CASSVYGGNYEQYF. CDR3 nucleotide sequence: TGTGCCAGCAGTGTTTACGGGGGGAACTACGAGCAGTACTTC. The chain employs TRBV2 and TRBJ2-7; the match to TRBD2 covers 7 bases. The J segment lost 3 bases and the V segment lost 4 bases, leaving 6 bases of the junction unmatched. In germline, CDR1 is SNHLY, CDR2 FYNNEI. The CDR3 runs to 14 residues.

Notes on this clone: The same CDR3 arises from other DNA sequences in this sample as well. V is TRBV19 and J is TRBJ1-1, with TRBD1 identical over 7 bases. This CDR3 comprises 14 residues. CDR1 and CDR2 (germline): LNHDA, SQIVND (reference sequence). With 5 bases clipped from V and 4 bases from J, the junction kept 7 bases outside the gene matches. Here the CDR3 DNA reads TGTGCCAGTAGTGCCGACAGGGTTGTCACTGAAGCTTTCTTT. This translates into CASSADRVVTEAFF.

V and J are TRBV13 and TRBJ2-5; 8 bases align to TRBD1. CDR3 size: 14 residues. Germline loops: CDR1 PRHDT, CDR2 FYEKMQ (reference sequence). V lost 5 bases and J lost 3; bases outside the gene matches: 5. CDR3 DNA sequence: TGTGCCAGCAGCCCCGGGACAGGAGAAGAGACCCAGTACTTC. This gives the protein CASSPGTGEETQYF.

The table lists this clone with a count of one. This chain uses TRBV9 with TRBJ1-1; no reliable D call. Deletions cut 0 bases from V and 5 bases from J, with 11 bases between. CDR1 is SGDLS, CDR2 YYNGEE, per germline. This CDR3 is built from 14 residues. CDR3 amino acids: CASSVAYGETEAFF. The CDR3 DNA reads TGTGCCAGCAGCGTAGCTTACGGGGAAACTGAAGCTTTCTTT.

The rearrangement uses TRBV3-1 (or the pseudogene TRBV3-2) and TRBJ2-3, with 13 bases fitting TRBD2. This CDR3 spans 16 amino acids. Germline trimming cut 3 bases from V and 2 bases from J; bases unmatched to any gene: 2. The germline gives CDR1 LGHDT, CDR2 YNNKEL (reference sequence). CDR3 sequence reads: CASSHGLAGVTDTQYF. Written as DNA, the CDR3 is TGTGCCAGCAGCCACGGACTAGCGGGGGTCACAGATACGCAGTATTTT.

This sequence joins TRBV6-5 and TRBJ1-2; 7 nucleotides align to TRBD1. The germline V gene has CDR1 MNHEY and CDR2 SVGAGI. CDR3 size: 13 residues. Trimming removed 6 bases from V and 4 bases from J; junction bases left unmatched: 5. CDR3 region: CASRQGSSYGYTF. DNA for the CDR3: TGTGCCAGCAGACAGGGGTCCTCCTATGGCTACACCTTC.

As to this clone: This specimen includes other DNA sequences encoding the same CDR3. V is TRBV7-9 and J is TRBJ1-1, with no clear D. CDR1 and CDR2 from the germline V gene are SEHNR and FQNEAQ (reference sequence). Trimming cost V 2 bases and J 3 bases, with 7 bases left between them. This CDR3 comprises 13 residues. The CDR3 nucleotides are TGTGCCAGCAGCTTAAACGGGGACACTGAAGCTTTCTTT. Its protein is CASSLNGDTEAFF. Full variable domain (outside the CDR3, taken from reference TRBV7-9 and TRBJ1-1): DTGVSQNPRHKITKRGQNVTFRCDPISEHNRLYWYRQTLGQGPEFLTYFQNEAQLEKSRLLSDRFSAERPKGSFSTLEIQRTEQGDSAMYLCASSLNGDTEAFFGQGTRLTVV.

V usage is TRBV11-3 and J usage is TRBJ2-1; TRBD1 is a possible D gene (7 bases). Germline V CDR1 and CDR2: SGHNT, YENEEA. Trimming took off 3 bases at V and 9 bases at J, with 12 bases between the two ends. CDR3 length: 13 amino acids. The CDR3: CASSLTGRSEQFF. The CDR3 DNA follows: TGTGCCAGCAGCTTGACAGGGAGGAGTGAGCAGTTCTTC.

The DNA for the CDR3 is TGTGCCGGGGTCGCAGGGGGCTCGGATGAGCAGTTCTTC. This sequence encodes CAGVAGGSDEQFF. The rearrangement uses TRBV6-5 and TRBJ2-1, with 8 positions matching TRBD1. This CDR3 contains 13 residues. Germline-derived CDR1 and CDR2 are MNHEY and SVGAGI. Germline trimming cut 11 bases from V and 8 bases from J; bases unmatched to any gene: 11.

V usage is TRBV18 and J usage is TRBJ2-6; a possible D gene is TRBD2 (5 bases). The ends were cut back, 6 bases at V and 0 bases at J, with 15 bases in the middle. The CDR3 sequence is 17 residues long. The V gene's germline CDR1 is KGHSH and CDR2 LQKENI. The CDR3 protein is CASSDAGRNSGANVLTF. Written as DNA, the CDR3 is TGTGCCAGCTCCGACGCGGGCCGAAACTCTGGGGCCAACGTCCTGACTTTC.

The chain is built from TRBV9 and TRBJ1-1, with no clear D. The CDR3 sequence is 15 residues long. CDR1 is SGDLS, CDR2 YYNGEE, per germline. V lost 3 bases to trimming and J lost 1 base, with 13 bases between them. The CDR3 loop reads CASSADLGGNTEAFF. In DNA, the CDR3 is TGTGCCAGCAGCGCGGACCTAGGAGGGAACACTGAAGCTTTCTTT. The full variable domain, its missing parts supplied by reference TRBV9 and TRBJ1-1, is DSGVTQTPKHLITATGQRVTLRCSPRSGDLSVYWYQQSLDQGLQFLIQYYNGEERAKGNILERFSAQQFPDLHSELNLSSLELGDSALYFCASSADLGGNTEAFFGQGTRLTVV.

The chain recombines TRBV9 with TRBJ1-1; D unresolved. V lost 0 bases to trimming and J lost 3 bases, with 6 bases between them. The CDR3 contains 13 residues. Germline V gene data show CDR1 as SGDLS and CDR2 as YYNGEE. The CDR3 is CASSVDPYTEAFF. CDR3 coding DNA: TGTGCCAGCAGCGTAGATCCCTACACTGAAGCTTTCTTT.

The gene calls are TRBV18 and TRBJ1-2; D gene ambiguous. Germline CDR1 reads KGHSH; CDR2 reads LQKENI. CDR3 length equals 15 residues. V lost 3 bases and J lost 0, with 11 bases in between. In nucleotides, the CDR3 is TGTGCCAGCTCACCGTTTCCAGACTCTAACTATGGCTACACCTTC. Translated: CASSPFPDSNYGYTF.

The CDR3 region has the DNA TGTGCCAGCAGCTGGGGACTGGGGAGGTTCAGCTATGGCTACACCTTC. It encodes CASSWGLGRFSYGYTF. The chain couples TRBV5-6 to TRBJ1-2, with D perhaps matching TRBD1 (5 bases). The CDR3 runs to 16 residues. The germline gives CDR1 SGHDT, CDR2 YYEEEE. V lost 3 bases and J 4 bases, leaving 19 bases between the germline ends.

The chain recombines TRBV11-3 with TRBJ2-1; 15 positions match TRBD2. Germline values: CDR1 SGHNT, CDR2 YENEEA. The V gene end was trimmed by 0 bases and the J gene end by 4 bases; junction bases not matched to a gene: 4. The CDR3 has 18 residues. CDR3 sequence (DNA): TGTGCCAGCAGCTTAGAGGGGACTAGCGGGGGGCGGTACAATGAGCAGTTCTTC. Amino acid sequence: CASSLEGTSGGRYNEQFF.

V and J are TRBV19 and TRBJ1-1; TRBD1 agrees at 7 bases. This CDR3 is built from 16 residues. Germline V gene sequence: CDR1 LNHDA, CDR2 SQIVND (reference sequence). The J segment lost 2 bases and the V segment lost 1 base, leaving 7 bases of the junction unmatched. The CDR3 region has the DNA TGTGCCAGTAGTATAGGACTCGGGACAGCCAACACTGAAGCTTTCTTT. This codes for CASSIGLGTANTEAFF.

The chain joins TRBV19 to TRBJ1-2; TRBD1 aligns across 9 bases. The CDR3 loop spans 14 amino acids. The ends lost 3 bases at V and 6 bases at J; junction bases unmatched: 5. Per the germline V gene, CDR1 is LNHDA and CDR2 is SQIVND (reference sequence). DNA for the CDR3: TGTGCCAGTAGTATGGGACAGGGAGTGGATGGCTACACCTTC. Translated, it gives CASSMGQGVDGYTF.

The V call is TRBV11-2, the J call TRBJ2-5; D may be TRBD2 (6 bases). Germline CDR1 SGHAT, CDR2 FQNNGV. The CDR3 runs to 14 residues. V gave up 3 bases and J gave up 2 bases, with 10 bases separating them. In DNA, the CDR3 is TGTGCCAGCAGCTTCGGGCGGGGTCAAGAGACCCAGTACTTC. Translated, it gives CASSFGRGQETQYF.